The clone carrying this TCR beta chain was seen repeatedly, ten times or more. It was with unique molecular identifiers that the TCRbeta library was prepared. TCRdb re-called the PCR reads through MiXCR, storing one row per CDR3 protein. The data contain about 190,000 distinct CDR3 sequences, about 6.4% of them singletons. This entry comes from a study of T-cell reconstitution after alpha-beta-depleted transplantation in children. In germline, CDR1 is LGHDT, CDR2 YNNKEL (reference sequence). This CDR3 region has 13 residues. The ends were cut back, 2 bases at V and 6 bases at J, with 10 bases in the middle.

J is TRBJ1-2 and V is TRBV3-1; no reliable D call. Material: PBMCs from the stem cell graft donor, obtained from the stem cell graft. The receptor's source is a human donor who donated a stem cell graft to a child with Wiskott-Aldrich syndrome. The DNA of the CDR3 is TGTGCCAGCAGCCAACTGGACGGGGATGGCTACACCTTC. Its protein is CASSQLDGDGYTF. Full variable domain (remainder filled in from reference TRBV3-1 and TRBJ1-2): DTAVSQTPKYLVTQMGNDKSIKCEQNLGHDTMYWYKQDSKKFLKIMFSYNNKELIINETVPNRFSPKSPDKAHLNLHINSLELGDSAVYFCASSQLDGDGYTFGSGTRLTVV.